These T cell receptor beta chains were read from a single sample in a study of Graves' ophthalmopathy and Graves' hyperthyroidism. In TCRdb, the multiplex PCR reads were re-called with MiXCR into one record per CDR3 protein. Of about 480,000 distinct CDR3 sequences in the sample, 13% to 15% are singletons; the top ten hold 8% to 10%. Sequencing was performed on blood. The receptors come from a woman in her 30s with Graves' ophthalmopathy. CDR3s include the opening cysteine and the closing phenylalanine or tryptophan. A D gene is named only where the DNA matches it firmly. The size of a clone is reported for some rows only, either as once, few or many, or as a class for expanded clones.

d_call | j_call | clone_size | v_call | cdr3_aa | cdr3_nt
- | TRBJ1-2 | many | TRBV6-2/TRBV6-3 | CDSSYVPRSYGYTF | TGTGACAGCAGTTATGTGCCCAGGAGCTATGGCTACACCTTC
- | TRBJ1-5 | many | TRBV19 | CASSIKGGRDFQPQHF | TGTGCCAGTAGTATAAAGGGGGGGCGCGATTTCCAGCCCCAGCATTTT
TRBD2 | TRBJ2-7 | many | TRBV9 | CASSQRWEGGYEQYF | TGTGCCAGCAGCCAACGGTGGGAGGGAGGCTACGAGCAGTACTTC
- | TRBJ1-3 | few | TRBV7-2 | CASSREGSGNTIYF | TGTGCCAGCAGCCGCGAGGGGTCTGGAAACACCATATATTTT
- | TRBJ2-6 | many | TRBV2 | CASSTGVLTF | TGTGCCAGCAGTACCGGCGTCCTGACTTTC
- | TRBJ1-3 | many | TRBV27 | CASMRGAGGNTIYF | TGTGCCAGCATGCGGGGGGCGGGTGGAAACACCATATATTTT
- | TRBJ1-2 | - | TRBV6-1 | CASRSLSYGYTF | TGTGCCAGCAGAAGCCTCTCCTATGGCTACACCTTC
TRBD1 | TRBJ2-7 | many | TRBV5-1 | CASNRGQGSGQYF | TGCGCCAGCAACAGGGGACAGGGGAGCGGGCAGTACTTC
TRBD2 | TRBJ2-7 | many | TRBV30 | CAWSVNSGALIREQYF | TGTGCCTGGAGTGTTAACAGCGGGGCACTTATCCGGGAGCAGTACTTC
- | TRBJ2-5 | few | TRBV20-1 | CSPRWGDQETQYF | TGCAGCCCCCGGTGGGGTGACCAAGAGACCCAGTACTTC
- | TRBJ1-5 | many | TRBV27 | CASSLSTGGFPQHF | TGTGCCAGCAGTTTATCGACAGGCGGATTCCCCCAGCATTTT
- | TRBJ2-7 | many | TRBV20-1 | CSARVLRGYEQYF | TGCAGTGCTAGGGTACTCCGCGGCTACGAGCAGTACTTC
TRBD2 | TRBJ2-5 | many | TRBV11-2 | CASSQLAGGKETQYF | TGTGCCAGCAGCCAACTAGCGGGAGGCAAAGAGACCCAGTACTTC
TRBD1 | TRBJ1-5 | many | TRBV2 | CASRGQGFNQPQHF | TGTGCCAGCCGGGGACAGGGTTTCAATCAGCCCCAGCATTTT
TRBD1 | TRBJ2-7 | - | TRBV6-2/TRBV6-3 | CASSQLRDSDYEQYF | TGTGCCAGCAGTCAACTCCGGGACAGCGACTACGAGCAGTACTTC
- | TRBJ1-1 | - | TRBV14 | CASSQDLYGQYTEAFF | TGTGCCAGCAGCCAAGACCTTTACGGACAGTACACTGAAGCTTTCTTT
TRBD1 | TRBJ1-1 | many | TRBV2 | CASSEGQGVTEAFF | TGTGCCAGCAGCGAAGGACAGGGGGTAACTGAAGCTTTCTTT
- | TRBJ1-1 | many | TRBV6-1 | CASTPSAGLNTEAFF | TGTGCCAGCACCCCATCGGCGGGATTGAACACTGAAGCTTTCTTT
TRBD1 | TRBJ1-2 | few | TRBV9 | CASSAPHRGRGGYTF | TGTGCCAGCAGCGCCCCCCACAGGGGGCGAGGCGGCTACACCTTC
TRBD2 | TRBJ2-2 | many | TRBV27 | CASSGISGELFF | TGTGCCAGTAGCGGGATCTCCGGGGAGCTGTTTTTT
- | TRBJ1-1 | many | TRBV12-3/TRBV12-4 | CASSFSGGNTEAFF | TGTGCCAGCAGTTTTAGTGGCGGGAACACTGAAGCTTTCTTT
- | TRBJ1-2 | many | TRBV12-3/TRBV12-4 | CASSLAGRQAFGYTF | TGTGCCAGCAGTTTAGCAGGTAGACAGGCGTTCGGCTACACCTTC
- | TRBJ1-1 | many | TRBV7-8 | CASSPGWGTGNTEAFF | TGTGCCAGCAGCCCCGGTTGGGGGACGGGGAACACTGAAGCTTTCTTT
TRBD2 | TRBJ2-7 | many | TRBV27 | CASSLSLGLATYEQYF | TGTGCCAGCAGTTTATCGTTGGGACTAGCGACGTACGAGCAGTACTTC
- | TRBJ2-5 | few | TRBV19 | CASSIDLTKTQYF | TGTGCCAGTAGTATAGATCTAACGAAGACCCAGTACTTC
- | TRBJ2-2 | many | TRBV2 | CASRPSTSTGELFF | TGTGCCAGCAGGCCATCGACTAGCACCGGGGAGCTGTTTTTT
TRBD1 | TRBJ2-7 | many | TRBV5-1 | CASSSGTGYNEQYF | TGCGCCAGCAGCTCCGGGACAGGGTACAACGAGCAGTACTTC
- | TRBJ1-1 | many | TRBV6-1 | CASSDGGFWTEAFF | TGTGCCAGCAGTGATGGGGGGTTTTGGACTGAAGCTTTCTTT
- | TRBJ2-7 | many | TRBV2 | CASSSGLTVAYEQYF | TGTGCCAGCAGCTCGGGACTGACTGTAGCCTACGAGCAGTACTTC
TRBD2 | TRBJ2-5 | many | TRBV19 | CASRERGTQETQYF | TGTGCCAGTAGGGAGCGGGGGACCCAAGAGACCCAGTACTTC
TRBD1 | TRBJ1-1 | many | TRBV11-1 | CASSLALGRGDAEAFF | TGTGCCAGCAGCTTAGCGCTTGGCAGGGGGGACGCTGAAGCTTTCTTT
- | TRBJ2-1 | - | TRBV27 | CASSLSGHYNEQFF | TGTGCCAGCAGTTTATCGGGACACTACAATGAGCAGTTCTTC
- | TRBJ1-2 | many | TRBV6-5 | CASSYSKRGIEGYTF | TGTGCCAGCAGTTACTCGAAACGTGGGATCGAGGGCTACACCTTC
- | TRBJ2-4 | few | TRBV3-1 | CASSQRSAGKNIQYF | TGTGCCAGCAGCCAACGGTCGGCGGGAAAAAACATTCAGTACTTC
TRBD2 | TRBJ2-2 | few | TRBV11-1 | CASSLSGLAGEHTGELFF | TGTGCCAGCAGCTTATCAGGACTAGCGGGGGAACACACCGGGGAGCTGTTTTTT
- | TRBJ2-1 | many | TRBV10-3 | CAISVNDLGDEQFF | TGTGCCATCAGTGTAAACGATTTGGGCGATGAGCAGTTCTTC
TRBD1 | TRBJ2-7 | many | TRBV4-1 | CASSHPGQGAGYEQYF | TGCGCCAGCAGCCACCCGGGACAGGGGGCCGGCTACGAGCAGTACTTC
- | TRBJ1-1 | many | TRBV28 | CASSLRGSEAFF | TGTGCCAGCAGTTTGAGGGGTTCTGAAGCTTTCTTT
- | TRBJ1-2 | many | TRBV28 | CASGEFYGYTF | TGTGCCTCCGGAGAATTCTATGGCTACACCTTC
- | TRBJ1-4 | many | TRBV7-4 | CASSPTDEKLFF | TGTGCCAGCAGCCCCACGGATGAAAAACTGTTTTTT
- | TRBJ1-1 | few | TRBV3-1 | CASSPRTLNTEAFF | TGTGCCAGCAGCCCAAGGACACTTAACACTGAAGCTTTCTTT
- | TRBJ1-2 | many | TRBV9 | CASGGTYGYTF | TGTGCCAGCGGAGGTACCTATGGCTACACCTTC
- | TRBJ2-7 | - | TRBV12-3/TRBV12-4 | CASGRDPGLGQYF | TGTGCCTCGGGGCGGGACCCTGGTCTCGGGCAGTACTTC
- | TRBJ2-7 | - | TRBV6-1 | CASSEAFSGASYEQYF | TGTGCCAGCAGTGAAGCGTTTAGCGGAGCCTCCTACGAGCAGTACTTC
- | TRBJ2-2 | many | TRBV20-1 | CSASVSRVNTGELFF | TGCAGTGCCTCGGTCAGCAGGGTGAACACCGGGGAGCTGTTTTTT
- | TRBJ1-6 | many | TRBV12-3/TRBV12-4 | CASSLIDGGGSPLHF | TGTGCCAGCAGTTTAATTGACGGGGGGGGCTCACCCCTCCACTTT
- | TRBJ1-2 | - | TRBV12-3/TRBV12-4 | CASSELANYGYTF | TGTGCCAGCAGCGAGTTAGCTAACTATGGCTACACCTTC
TRBD1 | TRBJ2-4 | few | TRBV11-2 | CASNPRQGDIQYF | TGTGCCAGCAATCCGAGACAGGGGGACATTCAGTACTTC
- | TRBJ2-2 | few | TRBV2 | CASSEASGALTGELFF | TGTGCCAGCAGTGAAGCTTCGGGGGCCCTCACCGGGGAGCTGTTTTTT
- | TRBJ1-1 | many | TRBV7-9 | CASSPLTRNTEAFF | TGTGCCAGCAGCCCTCTGACCAGGAACACTGAAGCTTTCTTT
TRBD1 | TRBJ1-2 | many | TRBV12-3/TRBV12-4 | CASSPRTGSYGYTF | TGTGCCAGCAGTCCACGGACAGGAAGCTATGGCTACACCTTC